The rows below give T cell receptor beta chains drawn from one sample of a study of beta chain features in type 1 diabetes. Profiling relied on immunoSEQ multiplex PCR, and the TCRdb table lists in-frame clones only, not all of them. The sample yields roughly 310,000 clones, 11% seen once. Sequencing used naive CD4+ T cells from blood. The source is a woman aged 25 to 39 in good health. The CDR3 runs from the conserved cysteine through the conserved F or W. The D gene is left open where the match is weak. Clone sizes are given selectively: once, few, many, or a class where the clone is expanded.

j_call d_call clone_size v_call cdr3_aa cdr3_nt
TRBJ2-7 . few TRBV18 CASSPRGLVDEQYF TGTGCCAGCTCACCCCGAGGCCTAGTGGACGAGCAGTACTTC
TRBJ2-3 . . TRBV7-2 CASSHDRFTDTQYF TGTGCCAGCAGCCACGACAGGTTCACAGATACGCAGTATTTT
TRBJ2-5 TRBD1 few TRBV2 CASSDETGGWETQYF TGTGCCAGCAGTGACGAGACAGGGGGCTGGGAGACCCAGTACTTC
TRBJ2-5 . few TRBV7-2 CASSRLATLSQYF TGTGCCAGCAGCCGCCTAGCTACGTTGTCCCAGTACTTC
TRBJ2-3 TRBD2 . TRBV5-1 CASSLGLALTDTQYF TGCGCCAGCAGCTTGGGACTAGCCCTTACAGATACGCAGTATTTT
TRBJ2-1 TRBD2 few TRBV18 CASSGTSGSYNEQFF TGTGCCAGCTCAGGTACTAGCGGGTCCTACAATGAGCAGTTCTTC
TRBJ2-3 . few TRBV5-1 CASSLGARFSTDTQYF TGCGCCAGCAGCTTGGGGGCCAGGTTCTCAACAGATACGCAGTATTTT
TRBJ1-5 . . TRBV30 CAWSVHRGFGQPQHF TGTGCCTGGAGTGTACACAGAGGGTTCGGTCAGCCCCAGCATTTT
TRBJ2-7 TRBD1 . TRBV28 CASSTGTGEHEQYF TGTGCCAGCAGTACGGGGACAGGGGAGCACGAGCAGTACTTC
TRBJ1-3 . few TRBV7-2 CASSPGRVIGNTIYF TGTGCCAGCAGTCCCGGTCGCGTTATCGGAAACACCATATATTTT
TRBJ1-5 . few TRBV7-9 CASSFQGSNQPQHF TGTGCCAGCAGCTTCCAGGGTAGCAATCAGCCCCAGCATTTT
TRBJ1-1 . few TRBV6-5 CASSSQESRAFF TGTGCCAGCAGTTCGCAGGAATCAAGGGCTTTCTTT
TRBJ1-1 . . TRBV7-9 CASRILGGTEAFF TGTGCCAGCAGGATCCTCGGGGGAACTGAAGCTTTCTTT
TRBJ1-1 . . TRBV28 CASSSPQGNTEAFF TGTGCCAGCAGTTCCCCACAGGGGAACACTGAAGCTTTCTTT
TRBJ1-1 . few TRBV28 CASSFSGISLNTEAFF TGTGCCAGCAGTTTCAGCGGGATATCCTTGAACACTGAAGCTTTCTTT
TRBJ2-7 . few TRBV5-1 CASSLGGDYEQYF TGCGCCAGCAGCTTGGGGGGAGACTACGAGCAGTACTTC
TRBJ2-5 TRBD2 . TRBV6-1 CASSEWWGGETQYF TGTGCCAGCAGTGAATGGTGGGGGGGAGAGACCCAGTACTTC
TRBJ2-1 TRBD1 few TRBV7-9 CASSGTGGAYNEQFF TGTGCCAGCAGCGGGACAGGGGGCGCTTACAATGAGCAGTTCTTC
TRBJ1-2 TRBD1 . TRBV28 CASSSGTGAYGYTF TGTGCCAGCAGCTCTGGGACAGGGGCCTATGGCTACACCTTC
TRBJ2-1 TRBD1 . TRBV20-1 CSARVDRGQFF TGCAGTGCTAGGGTAGACAGGGGCCAGTTCTTC
TRBJ1-1 TRBD1 . TRBV5-1 CASRTGAENTEAFF TGCGCCAGCCGGACAGGGGCGGAGAACACTGAAGCTTTCTTT
TRBJ2-6 . . TRBV9 CASTQTGSGANVLTF TGTGCCAGCACCCAAACGGGGTCCGGGGCCAACGTCCTGACTTTC
TRBJ1-2 TRBD1 few TRBV7-2 CASSFGTGYYGYTF TGTGCCAGCAGCTTCGGGACAGGGTACTATGGCTACACCTTC
TRBJ1-1 TRBD1 . TRBV5-1 CASSLGQGAITEAFF TGCGCCAGCAGCTTAGGACAGGGGGCTATTACTGAAGCTTTCTTT
TRBJ2-5 . . TRBV5-1 CASSPGTPYQETQYF TGCGCCAGCAGCCCAGGGACACCGTACCAAGAGACCCAGTACTTC
TRBJ1-5 . . TRBV28 CASSFPTGVNQPQHF TGTGCCAGCAGTTTCCCCACGGGGGTCAATCAGCCCCAGCATTTT
TRBJ2-1 TRBD2 few TRBV4-3 CASSPWGLAGENEQFF TGCGCCAGCAGCCCCTGGGGACTAGCGGGAGAGAATGAGCAGTTCTTC
TRBJ2-1 TRBD1 . TRBV2 CASSVRQGTYNEQFF TGTGCCAGCAGTGTGCGACAGGGGACCTACAATGAGCAGTTCTTC
TRBJ2-2 . few TRBV28 CASRRRTGELFF TGTGCCAGCAGGAGGAGAACCGGGGAGCTGTTTTTT
TRBJ2-7 . few TRBV30 CAWWGPYEQYF TGTGCCTGGTGGGGCCCATACGAGCAGTACTTC
TRBJ2-7 . few TRBV19 CASSTWTAPHEQYF TGTGCCAGTAGCACTTGGACTGCCCCCCACGAGCAGTACTTC
TRBJ2-3 . . TRBV6-1 CASSESQGDSFTDTQYF TGTGCCAGCAGTGAATCCCAGGGGGACTCTTTCACAGATACGCAGTATTTT
TRBJ2-7 TRBD1 . TRBV30 CAWSVSDRGSYEQYF TGTGCCTGGAGTGTATCTGACAGGGGCTCTTACGAGCAGTACTTC
TRBJ1-1 TRBD1 . TRBV2 CASSWDRGTEAFF TGTGCCAGCTCCTGGGACAGGGGCACTGAAGCTTTCTTT
TRBJ2-7 . few TRBV28 CASSTAVEVSYEQYF TGTGCCAGCAGTACGGCGGTAGAAGTCAGCTACGAGCAGTACTTC
TRBJ1-5 TRBD1 . TRBV28 CASSGTGSQPQHF TGTGCCAGCAGCGGGACAGGGAGTCAGCCCCAGCATTTT
TRBJ2-2 TRBD1 few TRBV5-4 CASSRQGTNTGELFF TGTGCCAGCAGCCGACAGGGGACGAACACCGGGGAGCTGTTTTTT
TRBJ2-7 TRBD2 few TRBV7-8 CASSFRASGNSYEQYF TGTGCCAGCAGCTTTCGAGCTAGCGGAAACTCCTACGAGCAGTACTTC
TRBJ1-5 . few TRBV2 CASSEQGSGNQPQHF TGTGCCAGCAGCGAGCAGGGGTCGGGCAATCAGCCCCAGCATTTT
TRBJ2-1 TRBD2 few TRBV7-3 CASSEREVGEQFF TGTGCCAGCAGTGAGCGGGAGGTGGGTGAGCAGTTCTTC
TRBJ2-1 . . TRBV5-1 CASSPRTAPNEQFF TGCGCCAGCAGCCCCAGGACAGCACCGAATGAGCAGTTCTTC